Here is one TCR beta chain with its context. The target antigen is unknown. Co-extracted RNA and DNA came from approximately 20-30 mg of unsorted bulk tissue. Primary liver carcinoma, confirmed by histopathology, was surgically resected. This record belongs to a study of tumor-infiltrating lymphocytes in primary liver carcinoma. Synthesis of TCR beta cDNA was carried out from 450 to 650 ng total RNA with a constant-region primer. Amplification in three nested multiplex PCR rounds with slightly modified ARM-PCR gave rise to TCR beta libraries. TCRdb recomputed calls from the multiplex PCR reads with MiXCR, one row per CDR3 protein. This sample has about 120,000 distinct CDR3 sequences; 55% to 70% occur once, and the top ten carry 8.1%. Study findings and constraints: Relative to blood, tumors carried a significantly larger fraction of the repertoire in their top 250 clones (p = 0.039).

This clonotype was sampled from a woman in her sixties with primary liver carcinoma and hepatitis B virus infection. Source material: tumor-adjacent normal liver tissue.

CDR3 loop: CSGQTWPSGNTIYF. The CDR3 DNA reads TGCAGTGGGCAGACATGGCCCTCTGGAAACACCATATATTTT. The chain carries TRBV29-1 and TRBJ1-3; D uncertain. The CDR3 has 14 amino acids. Germline V CDR1 and CDR2: SQVTM, ANQGSEA.